The present T cell receptor beta chain was sequenced within a study of blood T cell repertoires in COVID-19. Across the whole study: Samples taken during acute and convalescent COVID-19 were collected in the United States, Italy and Spain. PBMCs, B-cell-depleted T cells, or T cells provided the cDNA or gDNA that made up the material.

Germline V gene lookup returns CDR1 LGHNA and CDR2 YNFKEQ. The ends lost 5 bases at V and 7 bases at J; junction bases unmatched: 8. The CDR3 sequence is 15 residues long. Original processing notes: Reference gene primer amplification gave nucleated cell count estimates. The table came from immunoSEQ multiplex PCR; TCRdb's copy has only in-frame clones and leaves some out. From that table come the V and J calls and clone size; the DNA was used to work out D and trimming. The sample has 65,000 to 70,000 clones, 80% to 85% seen once; the top ten hold around a tenth. By share, this clone counts as medium-sized.

This TCR was recovered from a human donor in a cohort sampled during active COVID-19. The chain carries TRBV4-2 and TRBJ1-6; TRBD1 matches at 7 bases. The specimen sequenced was peripheral blood. The CDR3 DNA reads TGTGCCAGCAGCAAAGCAGGGGGAAACAATTCACCCCTCCACTTT. Amino acid sequence: CASSKAGGNNSPLHF.